A single sample gave rise to the 19 T cell receptor beta chains below, sequenced in a study of patients and donors after allogeneic stem cell transplantation. TCRdb recomputed calls from the RT-PCR reads with MiXCR, one row per CDR3 protein. Among roughly 250,000 distinct CDR3 sequences listed, 11% to 15% were seen once. The source material was blood, either unsorted or a sorted T cell fraction (not recorded which). The source of these receptors is a human donor who was either an allogeneic HSCT recipient or a stem cell or donor lymphocyte infusion donor (not recorded which). It is not recorded whose cells these are; they may come from a transplant donor.

This rearrangement joins TRBV27 to TRBJ2-1, with 13 bases lining up with TRBD2. CDR1 MNHEY and CDR2 SMNVEV come from the germline V gene (reference sequence). This CDR3 region has 16 residues. Germline trimming cut 5 bases from V and 0 bases from J; bases unmatched to any gene: 1. The CDR3 nucleotides are TGTGCCAGCAGTCGGACTAGCGGGAGCTCCTACAATGAGCAGTTCTTC. Translating it yields CASSRTSGSSYNEQFF.

This clonotype was seen a few times. The chain uses TRBV7-8 and TRBJ2-3, with TRBD1 matching 7 bases. The CDR3 spans 15 residues. J was trimmed by 7 bases and V by 4 bases; bases with no gene match: 11. Germline assignment: CDR1 SGHVS and CDR2 FQNEAQ. CDR3 amino acids: CASSSTGTAPNTQYF. The CDR3 DNA is TGTGCCAGCAGCTCCACCGGGACAGCGCCAAATACGCAGTATTTT.

A word on this clonotype: At one of its ends the junction is not consistent with the germline gene, which may arise from a read error. The chain combines TRBV20-1 with TRBJ2-5; the match to TRBD2 covers 8 bases. From germline, CDR1 is DFQATT and CDR2 SNEGSKA (reference sequence). The CDR3 extends over 13 amino acids. The CDR3 sequence is CSARAGDFETQYF. CDR3 nucleotides: TGCAGTGCCAGAGCGGGAGACTTTGAGACCCAGTACTTC.

The table lists this clonotype with a few counts. The chain joins TRBV5-1 to TRBJ2-7; 9 positions agree with TRBD1. Germline V gene sequence: CDR1 SGHRS, CDR2 YFSETQ. This CDR3 has 15 amino acids. V lost 4 bases to trimming and J lost 4 bases; unmatched junction nucleotides: 9. The CDR3, as DNA: TGCGCCAGCAGCCGGAGTCCGGGACAGGGTTACGAGCAGTACTTC. Translation: CASSRSPGQGYEQYF. Full variable domain (rest looked up from reference TRBV5-1 and TRBJ2-7): KAGVTQTPRYLIKTRGQQVTLSCSPISGHRSVSWYQQTPGQGLQFLFEYFSETQRNKGNFPGRFSGRQFSNSRSEMNVSTLELGDSALYLCASSRSPGQGYEQYFGPGTRLTVT.

This clonotype was detected many times. The CDR3 loop is CASSPLSDTQYF. The CDR3 DNA sequence: TGTGCCAGCAGTCCTTTGTCAGATACGCAGTATTTT. The V gene is TRBV28, the J gene TRBJ2-3; D ambiguous. Germline V CDR1 and CDR2: MDHEN, SYDVKM. The CDR3 is 12 amino acids. Trimming took 5 bases from V and 4 from J, leaving 7 bases between them.

The gene calls are TRBV5-8 and TRBJ2-1, with TRBD2 identical over 9 bases. The CDR3 totals 14 residues. Germline V gene lookup returns CDR1 SGHTS and CDR2 YDEGEE. V gave up 4 bases and J gave up 9 bases; unmatched junction bases: 8. This CDR3 reads CASSPWTSEGEQFF. The CDR3 DNA is TGTGCCAGCAGCCCCTGGACTAGCGAGGGTGAGCAGTTCTTC.

The chain has TRBV20-1 and TRBJ2-5; 11 nucleotides line up with TRBD1. Germline V CDR1 and CDR2: DFQATT, SNEGSKA (reference sequence). V shed 6 bases, J shed 5 bases, and the junction held 2 bases outside the gene matches. CDR3 length: 12 residues. The CDR3: CSAGDRGETQYF. CDR3 bases: TGCAGTGCCGGGGACAGGGGGGAGACCCAGTACTTC.

The V gene is TRBV28, the J gene TRBJ1-2; unclear D gene. Germline V gene data show CDR1 as MDHEN and CDR2 as SYDVKM. Between the trimmed V and J ends, which lost 3 bases and 6 bases, there was a span of 17 bases. This CDR3 comprises 15 residues. The CDR3 DNA is TGTGCCAGCAGTTTGGTTACGGTCAGCGGAGATGGCTACACCTTC. It codes for CASSLVTVSGDGYTF.

This clonotype was counted only a few times. V is TRBV20-1 and J is TRBJ1-2; 7 bases are shared with TRBD1. Trimming removed 0 bases from V and 2 bases from J; junction bases left unmatched: 9. Germline V gives CDR1 DFQATT, CDR2 SNEGSKA (reference sequence). This CDR3 is 16 amino acids long. CDR3 DNA sequence: TGCAGTGCTAGAGATGGCGACAGGGACAGCAACTATGGCTACACCTTC. Protein sequence: CSARDGDRDSNYGYTF.

This sequence joins TRBV7-3 and TRBJ1-5; 9 bases align to TRBD1. J gave up 6 bases and V 1 base, and 4 bases lay outside the gene matches. The CDR3 is made up of 15 amino acids. CDR1 and CDR2 (germline): SGHTA, FQGTGA. The CDR3 region has the DNA TGTGCCAGCAGCTTAAATGGGACAGGGTTTCAGCCCCAGCATTTT. Its protein is CASSLNGTGFQPQHF.

In its sample, this clonotype was seen a few times. V is TRBV7-2 and J is TRBJ2-3; D gene ambiguous. Germline V lookup: CDR1 SGHTA, CDR2 FQGNSA. This CDR3 comprises 12 residues. V was cut by 4 bases and J by 6 bases, with 8 bases left in between. This chain's CDR3 is CASSSSADTQYF. The CDR3 DNA follows: TGTGCCAGCAGCTCTTCGGCGGATACGCAGTATTTT.

The table lists this clonotype with a few counts. The CDR3 spells CASSPLGTGFNYGYTF. The CDR3 nucleotides are TGTGCCAGCAGCCCTCTCGGGACAGGATTTAACTATGGCTACACCTTC. The chain is built from TRBV5-6 and TRBJ1-2, with 8 nucleotides matching TRBD1. J was trimmed by 1 base and V by 4 bases; bases with no gene match: 9. The CDR3 covers 16 residues. Germline loops: CDR1 SGHDT, CDR2 YYEEEE.

This clonotype showed up just once. This chain joins TRBV27 and TRBJ2-1, with 12 bases matching TRBD2. Germline-derived CDR1 and CDR2 are MNHEY and SMNVEV (reference sequence). The CDR3 is 20 residues long. J was trimmed by 0 bases and V by 5 bases; bases with no gene match: 14. CDR3 nucleotide sequence: TGTGCCAGCAGTGACTCGAGACTAGCGGGGGACAAGAGCTCCTACAATGAGCAGTTCTTC. Its protein product is CASSDSRLAGDKSSYNEQFF.

The chain joins TRBV7-2 to TRBJ1-1, with 10 bases identical to TRBD1. J lost 1 base, V lost 6 bases, and 8 bases had no gene match. This CDR3 region has 16 residues. The V gene's germline CDR1 is SGHTA and CDR2 FQGNSA. As DNA, the CDR3 is TGTGCCAGCAGGATCGGGACAGGGGCTTCGAACACTGAAGCTTTCTTT. Translating gives CASRIGTGASNTEAFF. The full variable domain, with the rest looked up from reference TRBV7-2 and TRBJ1-1, is GAGVSQSPSNKVTEKGKDVELRCDPISGHTALYWYRQSLGQGLEFLIYFQGNSAPDKSGLPSDRFSAERTGGSVSTLTIQRTQQEDSAVYLCASRIGTGASNTEAFFGQGTRLTVV.

This clonotype was seen more than once but under ten times. This CDR3 reads CSASTHYNRGRNEQYF. DNA for the CDR3: TGCAGTGCCTCAACCCATTATAACAGGGGGCGCAACGAGCAGTACTTC. The J gene is TRBJ2-7, the V gene TRBV20-1, with 9 bases fitting TRBD1. Germline V CDR1 and CDR2: DFQATT, SNEGSKA (reference sequence). CDR3 length equals 16 residues. V gave up 6 bases and J gave up 5 bases; unmatched junction bases: 17.

The CDR3 region has the DNA TGTGCCAGCAGAGTTGGGGGCACCGGGGAGCTGTTTTTT. It specifies CASRVGGTGELFF. The rearrangement joins TRBV3-1 to TRBJ2-2; possibly TRBD1 or TRBD2 for D (5 bases each). V lost 6 bases to trimming and J lost 4 bases, with 9 bases between them. There are 13 residues in the CDR3. Germline V lookup: CDR1 LGHDT, CDR2 YNNKEL (reference sequence).

This clonotype was counted ten times or more. The chain is built from TRBV12-3 or TRBV12-4 and TRBJ2-5; D gene uncertain. Between the trimmed V and J ends, which lost 1 base and 5 bases, there was a span of 14 bases. The CDR3 sequence is 15 residues long. This CDR3 reads CASSLVGPGRETQYF. The CDR3 DNA reads as TGTGCCAGCAGTTTAGTGGGCCCAGGACGGGAGACCCAGTACTTC.

This clonotype was seen only a few times. The gene calls are TRBV5-1 and TRBJ2-1; D may be TRBD1 or TRBD2 (5 bases each). Per germline, CDR1 SGHRS and CDR2 YFSETQ. There are 14 residues in the CDR3. V was clipped by 2 bases and J by 4 bases, with 10 bases between them. The CDR3 nucleotides are TGCGCCAGCAGCTTACTAGGGGATTACAATGAGCAGTTCTTC. It yields the protein CASSLLGDYNEQFF. Supplemented by reference TRBV5-1 and TRBJ2-1, the full variable domain reads KAGVTQTPRYLIKTRGQQVTLSCSPISGHRSVSWYQQTPGQGLQFLFEYFSETQRNKGNFPGRFSGRQFSNSRSEMNVSTLELGDSALYLCASSLLGDYNEQFFGPGTRLTVL.

This clonotype came up a few times. This chain uses TRBV19 with TRBJ1-1; 8 bases are a match to TRBD1. This CDR3 has 13 amino acids. After removal of 8 bases from V and 5 bases from J, the junction contained 7 bases not matched to a gene. Germline-derived CDR1 and CDR2 are LNHDA and SQIVND (reference sequence). The CDR3 DNA is TGTGCCAGTTGCTCCGACAGGGGAACTGAAGCTTTCTTT. As protein: CASCSDRGTEAFF.